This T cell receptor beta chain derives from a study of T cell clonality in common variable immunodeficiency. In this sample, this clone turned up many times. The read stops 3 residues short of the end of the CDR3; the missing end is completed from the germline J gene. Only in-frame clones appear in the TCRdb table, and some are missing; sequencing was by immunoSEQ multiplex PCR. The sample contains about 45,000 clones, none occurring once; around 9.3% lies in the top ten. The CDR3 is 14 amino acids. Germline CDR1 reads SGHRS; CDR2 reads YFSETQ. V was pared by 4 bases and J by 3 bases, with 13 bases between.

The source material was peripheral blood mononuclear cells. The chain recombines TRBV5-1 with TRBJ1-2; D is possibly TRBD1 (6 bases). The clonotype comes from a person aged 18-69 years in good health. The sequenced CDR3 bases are TGCGCCAGCAGCCCGGACAGTCCGCACTATGGC. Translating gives CASSPDSPHYG. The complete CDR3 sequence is CASSPDSPHYGYTF.